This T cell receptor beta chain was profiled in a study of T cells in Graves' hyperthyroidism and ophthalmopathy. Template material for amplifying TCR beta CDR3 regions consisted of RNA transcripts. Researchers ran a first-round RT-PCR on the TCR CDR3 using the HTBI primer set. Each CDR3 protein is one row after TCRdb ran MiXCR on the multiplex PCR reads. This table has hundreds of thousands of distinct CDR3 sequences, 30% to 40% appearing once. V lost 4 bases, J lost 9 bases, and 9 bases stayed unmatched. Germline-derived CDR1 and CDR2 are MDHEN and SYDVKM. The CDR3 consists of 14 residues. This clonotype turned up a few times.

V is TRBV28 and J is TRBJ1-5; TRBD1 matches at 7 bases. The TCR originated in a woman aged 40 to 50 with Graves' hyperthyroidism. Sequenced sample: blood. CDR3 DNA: TGTGCCAGCAGTTATACAGGGGTCAGTCGGCCCCAGCATTTT. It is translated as CASSYTGVSRPQHF.